Included here is one TCR beta chain sequence, with context. What it binds is not known. The repertoire was sequenced with immunoSEQ multiplex PCR; TCRdb's copy has only in-frame clones and lacks some. This table has 150,000 or so clones, 75% to 90% appearing once. The source of the sample is a study of cytomegalovirus exposure and HLA in healthy donors. General observations from the study: Whilst most TCR sequences proved rare, a subset of public TCRs occurred across many donors.

Separate from the 666-subject first cohort, the approximately 130-subject validation cohort was the one that the donors belonged to. J gave up 1 base and V 0 bases, and 4 bases lay outside the gene matches. Per germline, CDR1 SGDLS and CDR2 YYNGEE. The CDR3 length is 15 residues. The specimen sequenced was PBMCs. The J gene is TRBJ2-7, the V gene TRBV9; 7 bases map to TRBD1. The TCR was taken from a woman younger than 45 in good health and CMV-seropositive. CDR3 sequence reads: CASSVGDSVSYEQYF. In nucleotides, the CDR3 is TGTGCCAGCAGCGTAGGGGACAGCGTGTCCTACGAGCAGTACTTC.